The present T cell receptor (beta chain) was sequenced within a study of shared clonotypes between healthy human individuals. Study at large: Researchers drew samples from two women and a few men aged 18 to 49. Study-level points and caveats: Among donors, sharing of clonotypes was expected to be affected by sequencing depth.

Naive CD8 cells were CD45RO-negative, positively selected for CCR7, excluding terminally differentiated effector memory CD45RA+ cells. Germline V lookup: CDR1 SGHDT, CDR2 YYEEEE. The CDR3 has 15 residues. Note on this clone: Its antigen is not identified. The junction differs from germline at one of its ends, possibly a read error.

Sequencing used immunoSEQ multiplex PCR; TCRdb keeps in-frame clones, though not all of them. The sample contains around 1.9 million clones, 93% of which appear only once. The source is a man aged 18 to 29 in good health. Some clones in this sample may be carry-over from other donors' samples. This chain joins TRBV5-6 and TRBJ1-2; possible D gene TRBD1, 5 bases. The sequenced sample was naive CD8+ T cells from PBMCs. The CDR3 coding sequence is TGTGCCAGCAGCTTGGCTATGTTCCCGAGAGGAGGGGTTTGCTTC. Its protein is CASSLAMFPRGGVCF. Filled out from reference TRBV5-6 and TRBJ1-2, the complete variable domain reads DAGVTQSPTHLIKTRGQQVTLRCSPKSGHDTVSWYQQALGQGPQFIFQYYEEEERQRGNFPDRFSGHQFPNYSSELNVNALLLGDSALYLCASSLAMFPRGGVCFGSGTRLTVV.